The clone carrying this T cell receptor beta chain was observed a single time. Its target is unknown. The sample comes from a study of OX40 agonist ivuxolimab in advanced cancers. Profiling relied on immunoSEQ multiplex PCR, and the TCRdb table lists in-frame clones only, not all of them. The top ten hold around 1.5% of the sample, which has 87,000 or so clones, more than 75% seen once. Looked up from germline, CDR1 is SGHDN and CDR2 is FVKESK. V shed 6 bases and J 3 bases; nucleotides not matched to a gene: 8. The CDR3 runs 16 residues. Whole-study findings and limits: Normalized T-cell clonal expansion was also low in some nonresponders.

Sampled blood was obtained at baseline, cycle 4 day 1, and cycle 7 day 1. The chain joins TRBV14 to TRBJ2-1; 10 bases fit TRBD2. The sample was CD4+ or CD8+ T cells sorted from blood, taken in a trial of the OX40 agonist ivuxolimab. The clonotype originates from an adult with an advanced solid tumor such as melanoma, head and neck, liver or kidney cancer. For the CDR3, the DNA is TGTGCCAGCAGTTCGGCTAGCGGGAGTGACTACAATGAGCAGTTCTTC. It yields the protein CASSSASGSDYNEQFF. Complete variable domain (other parts from reference TRBV14 and TRBJ2-1): EAGVTQFPSHSVIEKGQTVTLRCDPISGHDNLYWYRRVMGKEIKFLLHFVKESKQDESGMPNNRFLAERTGGTYSTLKVQPAELEDSGVYFCASSSASGSDYNEQFFGPGTRLTVL.